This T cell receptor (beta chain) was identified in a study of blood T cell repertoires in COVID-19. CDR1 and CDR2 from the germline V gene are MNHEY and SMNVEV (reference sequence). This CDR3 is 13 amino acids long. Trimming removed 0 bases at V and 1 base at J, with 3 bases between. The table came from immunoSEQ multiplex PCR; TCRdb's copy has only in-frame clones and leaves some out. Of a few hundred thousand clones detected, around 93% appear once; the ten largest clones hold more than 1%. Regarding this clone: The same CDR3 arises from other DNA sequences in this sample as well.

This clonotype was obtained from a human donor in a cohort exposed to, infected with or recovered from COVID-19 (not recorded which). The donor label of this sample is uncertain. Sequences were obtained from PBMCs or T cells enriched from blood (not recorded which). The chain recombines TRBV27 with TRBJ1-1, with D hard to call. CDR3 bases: TGTGCCAGCAGTTTATCCAGGAACACTGAAGCTTTCTTT. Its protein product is CASSLSRNTEAFF.